These 3 T cell receptor beta chains share one sample of origin, sequenced in a study of blood T cell repertoires in COVID-19. The assay was immunoSEQ multiplex PCR, and TCRdb's table has in-frame clones only and misses some. The sample shows approximately 190,000 clones, less than 90% of them seen only once. Sequenced sample: peripheral blood. The receptors stem from a human donor in a cohort sampled during active COVID-19.

The rearrangement joins TRBV4-1 to TRBJ1-2, with D unclear. CDR1 and CDR2 (germline): MGHRA, YSYEKL. This CDR3 contains 15 residues. V was shortened by 0 bases and J by 4 bases, with 12 bases between the two germline ends. The CDR3 protein is CASSQDPGITYGYTF. CDR3 in DNA: TGCGCCAGCAGCCAAGATCCGGGAATAACCTATGGCTACACCTTC.

This clone occurred a few times. The chain has TRBV28 and TRBJ1-1, with TRBD1 as a possible D gene (6 bases). The germline V gene encodes CDR1 MDHEN and CDR2 SYDVKM. CDR3 length: 14 amino acids. Trimming shortened V by 4 bases and J by 0 bases, and 9 bases separated the two germline ends. The CDR3 nucleotides read TGTGCCAGCAGTTCGCGGGGGCTGAACACTGAAGCTTTCTTT. The encoded protein is CASSSRGLNTEAFF.

The chain carries TRBV29-1 and TRBJ1-2; 7 nucleotides agree with TRBD1. Germline V CDR1 and CDR2: SQVTM, ANQGSEA. CDR3 length: 13 residues. With V trimmed by 6 bases and J by 0 bases, 4 bases remained unmatched. The CDR3 DNA is TGCAGCGTCTGGACAGGACCTAACTATGGCTACACCTTC. Translated, it gives CSVWTGPNYGYTF.